One sample yielded the 22 T cell receptor beta chains listed below, sequenced in a study of cytomegalovirus exposure and HLA in healthy donors (dated by TCRdb to 2015 to 2018). Receptor libraries were prepared by the immunoSEQ multiplex PCR assay. For the multiplex PCR, a mixture combining 60 forward primers for TCR Vbeta segments and 13 reverse primers for TCR Jbeta segments was used. TCRdb stores this immuneACCESS table with in-frame sequences only. Part of the clones is absent; in the studies checked, under half of the shortfall reflects unresolved V genes, and no reason is known for the rest. The table for this sample lists under 150,000 clones; roughly 83% of them were counted only once. The ten biggest clones cover over 0.95% of the sample. The specimen was PBMCs. The source is a girl aged 2-10 years in good health and CMV-seronegative.

The J gene is TRBJ2-2, the V gene TRBV2; 7 bases are shared with TRBD2. The CDR3 loop spans 15 amino acids. Germline loops: CDR1 SNHLY, CDR2 FYNNEI. The junction had 3 bases not matched to a gene; V was cut back by 4 bases and J by 1 base. Here the CDR3 DNA reads TGTGCCAGCAGTGTGGGACTAAAGAACACCGGGGAGCTGTTTTTT. This encodes CASSVGLKNTGELFF. The full variable domain, its missing parts supplied by reference TRBV2 and TRBJ2-2, is EPEVTQTPSHQVTQMGQEVILRCVPISNHLYFYWYRQILGQKVEFLVSFYNNEISEKSEIFDDQFSVERPDGSNFTLKIRSTKLEDSAMYFCASSVGLKNTGELFFGEGSRLTVL.

This sequence joins TRBV7-8 and TRBJ2-2; D might be TRBD1 (6 bases). This CDR3 has 17 residues. With 1 base removed from V and 6 bases from J, the gap between germline ends came to 18 bases. Germline CDR1 reads SGHVS; CDR2 reads FQNEAQ. The CDR3 sequence: CASSLEGVQGGPGELFF. The CDR3 DNA is TGTGCCAGCAGCTTAGAGGGGGTGCAGGGTGGACCCGGGGAGCTGTTTTTT.

The chain couples TRBV7-3 to TRBJ2-3; 9 bases are a match to TRBD2. The CDR3 totals 15 residues. Per the germline V gene, CDR1 is SGHTA and CDR2 is FQGTGA. Losses at the gene ends were 5 bases for V and 4 bases for J; bases not matched to a gene: 7. The CDR3 is CASSTIAGVADTQYF. CDR3 nucleotides: TGTGCCAGCAGCACCATAGCGGGGGTGGCAGATACGCAGTATTTT.

The chain joins TRBV19 to TRBJ1-1, with D possibly being TRBD1 (6 bases). V lost 6 bases to trimming and J lost 0 bases, with 26 bases between them. The CDR3 has 19 residues. Germline values: CDR1 LNHDA, CDR2 SQIVND (reference sequence). CDR3 in DNA: TGTGCCAGTAGACTCCCACGAGCTTCGGGACACTTCATGAACACTGAAGCTTTCTTT. Amino acid sequence: CASRLPRASGHFMNTEAFF.

The V gene is TRBV21-1, the J gene TRBJ2-7; the table gives TRBD1 as D, unverified against the DNA. TRBV21-1 is annotated as a pseudogene. The CDR3 length is 17 residues. The CDR3 protein is CASSNTGTGMPSYEQYF. CDR3 nucleotide sequence: TGTGCCAGCAGCAACACCGGGACAGGCATGCCCTCCTACGAGCAGTACTTC.

V usage is TRBV9 and J usage is TRBJ2-2; 8 positions agree with TRBD1. Unmatched junction bases numbered 8, after V lost 0 bases and J lost 7 bases. There are 16 residues in the CDR3. Germline values: CDR1 SGDLS, CDR2 YYNGEE. CDR3 nucleotide sequence: TGTGCCAGCAGCGTAGATACAGGGGGAAAAGGCGGGGAGCTGTTTTTT. Protein: CASSVDTGGKGGELFF.

This clone occurred a few times. V usage is TRBV5-5 and J usage is TRBJ1-1; possibly TRBD1 for D (5 bases). CDR1 is SGHKS, CDR2 YYEKEE, per germline (reference sequence). The CDR3 is 13 residues long. V was shortened by 5 bases and J by 7 bases, with 15 bases between the two germline ends. Written as DNA, the CDR3 is TGTGCCAGCAGTCTGACAGTAAATCGTGAAGCTTTCTTT. Translated: CASSLTVNREAFF.

This chain links TRBV9 with TRBJ2-1; 11 positions agree with TRBD2. The length of the CDR3 is 16 residues. With 0 bases clipped from V and 6 bases from J, the junction kept 5 bases outside the gene matches. From germline, CDR1 is SGDLS and CDR2 YYNGEE. DNA for the CDR3: TGTGCCAGCAGCGTAGATGGCACTAGCGGGAGCAATGAGCAGTTCTTC. Translating it yields CASSVDGTSGSNEQFF. Combining the CDR3 with reference TRBV9 and TRBJ2-1 gives the whole variable domain DSGVTQTPKHLITATGQRVTLRCSPRSGDLSVYWYQQSLDQGLQFLIQYYNGEERAKGNILERFSAQQFPDLHSELNLSSLELGDSALYFCASSVDGTSGSNEQFFGPGTRLTVL.

This sequence joins TRBV6-1 and TRBJ1-2, with TRBD1 matching 8 bases. The CDR3 is 14 amino acids. The V and J ends lost 7 bases and 6 bases, in that order; junction bases with no gene match: 10. Germline lookup yields CDR1 MNHNS and CDR2 SASEGT. The DNA of the CDR3 is TGTGCCAGCATCGTGGGACAGGCACCAAATGGCTACACCTTC. Translating it yields CASIVGQAPNGYTF.

The rearrangement links TRBV4-1 to TRBJ1-2; TRBD1 matches 7 bases. The CDR3 extends over 15 amino acids. The germline gives CDR1 MGHRA, CDR2 YSYEKL. V lost 3 bases and J lost 4; bases outside the gene matches: 8. The CDR3, as DNA: TGCGCCAGCAGCCAGGTCGCTACAGGGGCCTATGGCTACACCTTC. It specifies CASSQVATGAYGYTF.

This sequence joins TRBV7-2 and TRBJ2-7, with D maybe TRBD2 (7 bases). Germline V gives CDR1 SGHTA, CDR2 FQGNSA. V lost 5 bases, J lost 5 bases, and 19 bases lay in between. The CDR3 has 15 residues. CDR3 DNA: TGTGCCAGCAGCCTCCGCCACGGGGGGCGTGACGAGCAGTACTTC. Residues: CASSLRHGGRDEQYF.

Notes on this clone: One end of the junction does not line up with germline, which may come from a read error. J is TRBJ1-2 and V is TRBV7-7; 10 bases agree with TRBD1. This CDR3 region has 15 residues. From germline, CDR1 is SSHAT and CDR2 FNYEAQ (reference sequence). CDR3 coding DNA: TGTGCTAGCAGCCGGACCGGGACAGGGGTATTTGGCTACACCTTC. It codes for CASSRTGTGVFGYTF.

V is TRBV7-9 and J is TRBJ1-4; D is possibly TRBD1 (5 bases). V lost 0 bases to trimming and J lost 3 bases, with 14 bases between them. The CDR3 sequence is 17 residues long. Germline CDR1 is SEHNR and CDR2 is FQNEAQ (reference sequence). The CDR3 DNA follows: TGTGCCAGCAGCTTAGCGCGGGGTGAGGGACCTAATGAAAAACTGTTTTTT. Translated, it gives CASSLARGEGPNEKLFF.

This rearrangement joins TRBV20-1 to TRBJ1-1, with D hard to call. The CDR3 has 11 residues. The germline CDR1 and CDR2 sequences are DFQATT and SNEGSKA (reference sequence). Trimming pared 7 bases from V and 6 bases from J, leaving 12 bases between. The CDR3 spells CSGLGVSEAFF. The CDR3 nucleotides read TGCAGTGGGCTCGGGGTGTCTGAAGCTTTCTTT.

The chain couples TRBV6-4 to TRBJ2-3; 10 nucleotides align to TRBD1. The junction had 8 bases not matched to a gene; V was cut back by 9 bases and J by 2 bases. Germline V lookup: CDR1 MRHNA, CDR2 SNTAGT. CDR3 length: 15 residues. CDR3 sequence (DNA): TGTGCCAGTTCCGGGACAGGGGATACCACAGATACGCAGTATTTT. Protein: CASSGTGDTTDTQYF.

This clone was recorded a few times. This chain links TRBV14 with TRBJ1-5; D gene unclear. V was trimmed by 4 bases and J by 6 bases, leaving 16 bases between them. The CDR3 length is 15 residues. Germline values: CDR1 SGHDN, CDR2 FVKESK. The CDR3 DNA sequence: TGTGCCAGCAGCCCACCCCCCGCACCGCGTCAGCCCCAGCATTTT. Translating it yields CASSPPPAPRQPQHF.

This clone has ten or more counts. The genes are TRBV6-1 and TRBJ2-3; TRBD2 aligns across 11 bases. J was trimmed by 3 bases and V by 1 base; bases with no gene match: 9. Germline CDR1 MNHNS, CDR2 SASEGT. CDR3 length: 18 residues. The CDR3 bases are TGTGCCAGCAGTGAAGAGCTAGCGGGGGGCCCTCGGACAGATACGCAGTATTTT. It is translated as CASSEELAGGPRTDTQYF.

This clone was seen once. The chain carries TRBV6-5 and TRBJ2-3; possible D gene TRBD2, 6 bases. The CDR3 length is 13 residues. The V gene lost 8 bases and the J gene lost 4 bases, with 13 bases spanning the gap. CDR1 MNHEY and CDR2 SVGAGI come from the germline V gene. The CDR3 protein is CASGRGGADTQYF. The CDR3, as DNA: TGTGCCAGCGGGCGGGGTGGAGCAGATACGCAGTATTTT.

This clone was observed a handful of times. The chain employs TRBV5-1 and TRBJ1-5; D is possibly TRBD1 (6 bases). The germline V gene has CDR1 SGHRS and CDR2 YFSETQ. The V end lost 4 bases, the J end lost 3 bases, and 14 bases lay between the germline ends. This CDR3 is built from 15 residues. The CDR3: CASSADSGDNQPQHF. CDR3 in DNA: TGCGCCAGCAGCGCGGACAGCGGAGACAATCAGCCCCAGCATTTT.

The rearrangement links TRBV7-2 to TRBJ2-3; 8 positions match TRBD1. The CDR3 is 18 residues long. Germline CDR1 reads SGHTA; CDR2 reads FQGNSA. The V gene end was trimmed by 5 bases and the J gene end by 4 bases; junction bases not matched to a gene: 17. CDR3 DNA sequence: TGTGCCAGCAGCAAAGGGGTTCGGACAGGGAACTTGGCAGATACGCAGTATTTT. Protein product: CASSKGVRTGNLADTQYF.

The genes are TRBV28 and TRBJ1-4; 9 bases align to TRBD1. CDR3 size: 15 residues. Trimming cost V 6 bases and J 0 bases; bases outside gene matches: 2. Germline lookup yields CDR1 MDHEN and CDR2 SYDVKM. CDR3 sequence (DNA): TGTGCCAGCAGAGACAGGGGGGCAACTAATGAAAAACTGTTTTTT. Encoded protein: CASRDRGATNEKLFF.

The gene calls are TRBV9 and TRBJ2-6; 7 bases map to TRBD1. This CDR3 is built from 17 residues. CDR1 and CDR2 (germline): SGDLS, YYNGEE. Trimming took 4 bases from V and 0 from J; bases not matched to a gene: 7. The CDR3 DNA reads as TGTGCCAGCAGCCCCAGACAGGGAGACTCTGGGGCCAACGTCCTGACTTTC. Encoded protein: CASSPRQGDSGANVLTF.